This T cell receptor (beta chain) stems from a study of CD8 T cells in ankylosing spondylitis. TCRdb re-derived calls from the 5' RACE reads in MiXCR, one entry per CDR3 protein. The sample includes hundreds of thousands of distinct CDR3 sequences, approximately 10% of them seen just once. This CDR3 region has 14 residues. The V end lost 6 bases, the J end lost 8 bases, and 14 bases lay between the germline ends. From germline, CDR1 is SGHAT and CDR2 FQNNGV. This clonotype showed up many times. Its antigen is unidentified. Study outcomes and limitations: Roughly 8 highly homologous variants formed a TCR beta motif that appeared characteristic of ankylosing spondylitis blood.

The TCR was taken from a male donor with ankylosing spondylitis. This chain joins TRBV11-2 and TRBJ1-6, with unresolved D. The sample comprised blood, either unsorted or a sorted T cell fraction (not recorded which). CDR3 nucleotides: TGTGCCAGCAGAGAGGTTACGTGGTATTCACCCCTCCACTTT. Encoded protein: CASREVTWYSPLHF. The full variable domain, completed using reference TRBV11-2 and TRBJ1-6, is EAGVAQSPRYKIIEKRQSVAFWCNPISGHATLYWYQQILGQGPKLLIQFQNNGVVDDSQLPKDRFSAERLKGVDSTLKIQPAKLEDSAVYLCASREVTWYSPLHFGNGTRLTVT.